The 23 T cell receptor beta chains given below trace back to one sample, sequenced in a study of T cells after yellow fever vaccination. Each CDR3 protein is one row after TCRdb ran MiXCR on the 5' RACE reads. The repertoire consists of 500,000 to 700,000 distinct CDR3 sequences, with about 19% occurring once and the leading ten covering roughly an eighth. The sequencing used PBMCs, collected 15 days after the yellow fever booster vaccination. These receptors all come from a man aged 30 to 39 who received the YFV17D yellow fever vaccine.

There are a few counts of this clonotype. The J gene is TRBJ1-3, the V gene TRBV29-1; weak D call: TRBD1 (5 bases). The CDR3 has 16 residues. The germline gives CDR1 SQVTM, CDR2 ANQGSEA. V lost 4 bases and J 0 bases, leaving 16 bases between the germline ends. For the CDR3, the DNA is TGCAGCGTTGTTAGGAGTGCAGGGCACTCTGGAAACACCATATATTTT. As protein: CSVVRSAGHSGNTIYF.

This clonotype has only a few counts. The CDR3 reads CSARQGEAGYTF. DNA of the CDR3: TGCAGTGCTAGACAGGGGGAGGCTGGCTACACCTTC. The V call is TRBV20-1, the J call TRBJ1-2; 7 nucleotides agree with TRBD1. The CDR3 covers 12 residues. V was clipped by 2 bases and J by 7 bases; unmatched bases: 4. Germline CDR1 reads DFQATT; CDR2 reads SNEGSKA (reference sequence).

This clonotype was recorded a few times. The rearrangement joins TRBV20-1 to TRBJ2-4; 10 positions agree with TRBD2. With 1 base clipped from V and 5 bases from J, the junction kept 8 bases outside the gene matches. The CDR3 covers 16 residues. Germline loops: CDR1 DFQATT, CDR2 SNEGSKA (reference sequence). DNA of the CDR3: TGCAGTGCTAGAGTTGTGGCTAGCGGGAGCGAAAACATTCAGTACTTC. Protein sequence: CSARVVASGSENIQYF.

This clonotype was counted at least ten times. This sequence joins TRBV29-1 and TRBJ2-1; 11 bases map to TRBD1. Germline V lookup: CDR1 SQVTM, CDR2 ANQGSEA. The CDR3 runs to 13 residues. The junction had 7 bases not matched to a gene; V was cut back by 7 bases and J by 8 bases. The CDR3 region has the DNA TGCAGCGCAGGTGGACAGGGGGCCGATGAGCAGTTCTTC. It specifies CSAGGQGADEQFF.

This chain joins TRBV20-1 and TRBJ2-7; 8 bases fit TRBD2. The CDR3 extends over 15 amino acids. V shed 3 bases, J shed 0 bases, and the junction held 7 bases outside the gene matches. The germline CDR1 and CDR2 sequences are DFQATT and SNEGSKA (reference sequence). The CDR3 reads CSASDMSGSSYEQYF. CDR3 DNA: TGCAGTGCTAGTGATATGAGCGGGAGCTCCTACGAGCAGTACTTC.

The chain has TRBV6-5 and TRBJ2-2; D is unclear. This CDR3 is 12 amino acids long. V was cut by 6 bases and J by 6 bases, with 8 bases left in between. The germline CDR1 and CDR2 sequences are MNHEY and SVGAGI. CDR3 loop: CASRHDPGELFF. The CDR3 DNA is TGTGCCAGCAGACATGACCCCGGGGAGCTGTTTTTT.

This clonotype appeared a few times. This chain uses TRBV7-6 with TRBJ2-3; D tentatively reads TRBD1 or TRBD2 (5 bases each). Germline values: CDR1 SGHVS, CDR2 FNYEAQ. The V end lost 1 base, the J end lost 4 bases, and 12 bases lay between the germline ends. The CDR3 extends over 15 amino acids. CDR3 DNA: TGTGCCAGCAGCTTAGTCTGGGGGACCGCAGATACGCAGTATTTT. This sequence encodes CASSLVWGTADTQYF.

This clonotype has more than one count but fewer than ten. The chain carries TRBV7-6 and TRBJ2-3; TRBD2 aligns across 11 bases. Germline-derived CDR1 and CDR2 are SGHVS and FNYEAQ. J lost 1 base, V lost 4 bases, and 1 base had no gene match. The CDR3 extends over 15 amino acids. For the CDR3, the DNA is TGTGCCAGCAGCTCGGGACTAGCGGGCACAGATACGCAGTATTTT. Translating gives CASSSGLAGTDTQYF.

The gene calls are TRBV20-1 and TRBJ2-5, with D perhaps matching TRBD1 (5 bases). The V and J ends lost 7 bases and 5 bases respectively, with 11 bases between them. Germline-derived CDR1 and CDR2 are DFQATT and SNEGSKA (reference sequence). The CDR3 runs 11 residues. The DNA of the CDR3 is TGCAGTGGCCCGTGGGGCGAGACCCAGTACTTC. This translates into CSGPWGETQYF.

This clonotype was counted only a few times. The chain employs TRBV5-4 and TRBJ2-3; D is unresolved. This CDR3 has 14 amino acids. The V and J ends lost 1 base and 6 bases respectively, with 12 bases between them. CDR1 and CDR2 from the germline V gene are SGHNT and YYREEE (reference sequence). CDR3: CASSLIHGPDTQYF. In nucleotides, the CDR3 is TGTGCCAGCAGCTTGATCCACGGGCCGGATACGCAGTATTTT.

The rearrangement joins TRBV20-1 to TRBJ2-5, with D possibly TRBD2 on 6 matching bases. This CDR3 has 13 amino acids. V lost 0 bases, J lost 5 bases, and 10 bases lay in between. In germline, CDR1 is DFQATT, CDR2 SNEGSKA (reference sequence). DNA of the CDR3: TGCAGTGCTAGAGATCCCCGGGGGGAGACCCAGTACTTC. This encodes CSARDPRGETQYF.

This clonotype occurred a few times. The J gene is TRBJ2-1, the V gene TRBV6-4; 7 bases are a match to TRBD2. Germline V gene sequence: CDR1 MRHNA, CDR2 SNTAGT. The CDR3 length is 14 residues. Unmatched junction bases numbered 10, after V lost 5 bases and J lost 9 bases. The CDR3 bases are TGTGCCAGCAGTCCCCGGGGAATAGCGGGTGAGCAGTTCTTC. This gives the protein CASSPRGIAGEQFF.

This clonotype was seen a handful of times. The chain couples TRBV4-2 to TRBJ2-7; TRBD1 aligns across 8 bases. V lost 4 bases to trimming and J lost 6 bases; unmatched junction nucleotides: 11. The germline gives CDR1 LGHNA, CDR2 YNFKEQ. This CDR3 region has 15 residues. CDR3 amino acids: CASSPVIGQGSEQYF. CDR3 coding DNA: TGTGCCAGCAGCCCCGTTATTGGACAGGGCTCCGAGCAGTACTTC.

This clonotype has a handful of counts. The chain joins TRBV18 to TRBJ1-4, with D tentatively TRBD1 (6 bases). Germline V gene sequence: CDR1 KGHSH, CDR2 LQKENI. The V end lost 3 bases, the J end lost 0 bases, and 11 bases lay between the germline ends. The CDR3 loop spans 16 amino acids. The CDR3 nucleotides are TGTGCCAGCTCACCCGACAGGCGATCAACTAATGAAAAACTGTTTTTT. Its protein is CASSPDRRSTNEKLFF.

As DNA, the CDR3 is TGTGCCAGCAGCTCCGGGACACTTGAAAAACTGTTTTTT. Protein product: CASSSGTLEKLFF. The chain uses TRBV7-2 and TRBJ1-4; D is possibly TRBD1 (6 bases). Germline assignment: CDR1 SGHTA and CDR2 FQGNSA. This CDR3 has 13 amino acids. Trimming took off 4 bases at V and 7 bases at J, with 10 bases between the two ends.

The table lists this clonotype with a count of one. The gene calls are TRBV20-1 and TRBJ1-5, with D perhaps TRBD1 (5 bases). The CDR3 is 11 amino acids. The germline V and J ends were trimmed by 3 bases and 8 bases, with 8 bases remaining between them. Germline values: CDR1 DFQATT, CDR2 SNEGSKA (reference sequence). CDR3 sequence (DNA): TGCAGTGCTAGCCCCAGGGAGCCCCAGCATTTT. Its protein product is CSASPREPQHF.

This chain connects TRBV24-1 to TRBJ2-2; 7 bases agree with TRBD1. In germline, CDR1 is KGHDR, CDR2 SFDVKD. This CDR3 is built from 14 residues. The junction had 3 bases not matched to a gene; V was cut back by 3 bases and J by 6 bases. The CDR3 here is CATSDPTGAGELFF. The CDR3 nucleotides are TGTGCCACCAGTGATCCTACAGGGGCCGGGGAGCTGTTTTTT.

V and J are TRBV19 and TRBJ2-3; 7 bases map to TRBD1. Germline V CDR1 and CDR2: LNHDA, SQIVND (reference sequence). The V and J ends lost 6 bases and 2 bases, in that order; junction bases with no gene match: 5. The CDR3 contains 14 residues. The CDR3 region is CASRRQGPTDTQYF. CDR3 bases: TGTGCCAGTAGACGACAGGGCCCCACAGATACGCAGTATTTT.

The chain has TRBV25-1 and TRBJ2-1, with no clear D. Germline loops: CDR1 MGHDK, CDR2 SYGVNS. Trimming left V 4 bases short and J 4 bases short, with 14 bases between. The CDR3 runs to 15 residues. The CDR3 region has the DNA TGTGCCAGCAGTGCCTTGGGGTGGGGATACAATGAGCAGTTCTTC. As protein: CASSALGWGYNEQFF.

The rearrangement joins TRBV5-1 to TRBJ1-6; a weak D match, TRBD1 (5 bases). The CDR3 totals 16 residues. Germline V gene sequence: CDR1 SGHRS, CDR2 YFSETQ. Trimming removed 5 bases at V and 9 bases at J, with 21 bases between. This chain's CDR3 is CASRLEVGPVGSPLHF. CDR3 in DNA: TGCGCCAGCAGACTGGAGGTGGGACCAGTCGGTTCACCCCTCCACTTT.

This clonotype was counted a few times. The rearrangement joins TRBV29-1 to TRBJ1-5; weak D call: TRBD1 (5 bases). CDR1 and CDR2 (germline): SQVTM, ANQGSEA. Trimming shortened V by 4 bases and J by 2 bases, and 9 bases separated the two germline ends. The length of the CDR3 is 13 residues. DNA for the CDR3: TGCAGCGTTGGTGGGGGAGGCAATCAGCCCCAGCATTTT. As protein: CSVGGGGNQPQHF.

The genes are TRBV7-9 and TRBJ2-2; no firm D call. Germline V gives CDR1 SEHNR, CDR2 FQNEAQ (reference sequence). This CDR3 is built from 16 residues. V shed 1 base and J shed 1 base, with 10 bases lying between them. In nucleotides, the CDR3 is TGTGCCAGCAGCTTAGTTGTGACAAGGAACACCGGGGAGCTGTTTTTT. The encoded protein is CASSLVVTRNTGELFF.

V usage is TRBV7-6 and J usage is TRBJ2-3; unclear D gene. V was pared by 5 bases and J by 2 bases, with 11 bases between. Germline CDR1 is SGHVS and CDR2 is FNYEAQ. This CDR3 is built from 14 residues. Written as DNA, the CDR3 is TGTGCCAGCAGCCAAGTGGGCACCACAGATACGCAGTATTTT. It translates to CASSQVGTTDTQYF.